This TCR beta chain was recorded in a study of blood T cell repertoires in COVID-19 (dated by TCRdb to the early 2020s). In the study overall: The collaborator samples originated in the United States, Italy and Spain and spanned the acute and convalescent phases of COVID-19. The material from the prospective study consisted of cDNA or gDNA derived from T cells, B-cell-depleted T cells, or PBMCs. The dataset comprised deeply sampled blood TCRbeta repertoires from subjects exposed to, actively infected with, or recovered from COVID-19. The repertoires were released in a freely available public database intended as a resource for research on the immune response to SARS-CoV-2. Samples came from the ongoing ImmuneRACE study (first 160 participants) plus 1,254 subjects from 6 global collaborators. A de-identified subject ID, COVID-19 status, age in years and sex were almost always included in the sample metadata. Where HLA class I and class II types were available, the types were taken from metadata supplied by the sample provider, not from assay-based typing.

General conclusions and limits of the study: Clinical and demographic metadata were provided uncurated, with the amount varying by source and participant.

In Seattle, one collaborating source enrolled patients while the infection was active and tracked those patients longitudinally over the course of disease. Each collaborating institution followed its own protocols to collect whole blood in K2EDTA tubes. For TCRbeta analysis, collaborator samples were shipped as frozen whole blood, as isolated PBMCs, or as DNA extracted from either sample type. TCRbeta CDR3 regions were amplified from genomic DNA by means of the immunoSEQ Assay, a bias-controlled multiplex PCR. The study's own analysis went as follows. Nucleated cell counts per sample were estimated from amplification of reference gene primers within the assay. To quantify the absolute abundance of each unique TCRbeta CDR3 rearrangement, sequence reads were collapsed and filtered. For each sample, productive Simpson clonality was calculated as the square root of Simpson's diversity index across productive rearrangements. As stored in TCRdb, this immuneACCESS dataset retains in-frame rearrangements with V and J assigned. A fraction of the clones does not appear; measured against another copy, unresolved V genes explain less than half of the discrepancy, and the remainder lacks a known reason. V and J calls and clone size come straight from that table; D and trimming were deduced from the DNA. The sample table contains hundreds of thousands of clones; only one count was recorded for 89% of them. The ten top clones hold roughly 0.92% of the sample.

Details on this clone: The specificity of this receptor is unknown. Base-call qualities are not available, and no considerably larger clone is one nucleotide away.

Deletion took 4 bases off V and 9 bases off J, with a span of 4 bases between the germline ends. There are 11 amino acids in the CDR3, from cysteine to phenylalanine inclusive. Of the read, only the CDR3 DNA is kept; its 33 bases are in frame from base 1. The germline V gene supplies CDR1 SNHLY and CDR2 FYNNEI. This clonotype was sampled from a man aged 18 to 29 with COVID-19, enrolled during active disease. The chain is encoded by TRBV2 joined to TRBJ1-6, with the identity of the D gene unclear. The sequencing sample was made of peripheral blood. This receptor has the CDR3 CASSGVSPLHF. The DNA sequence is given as TGTGCCAGCAGTGGCGTTTCACCCCTCCACTTT.